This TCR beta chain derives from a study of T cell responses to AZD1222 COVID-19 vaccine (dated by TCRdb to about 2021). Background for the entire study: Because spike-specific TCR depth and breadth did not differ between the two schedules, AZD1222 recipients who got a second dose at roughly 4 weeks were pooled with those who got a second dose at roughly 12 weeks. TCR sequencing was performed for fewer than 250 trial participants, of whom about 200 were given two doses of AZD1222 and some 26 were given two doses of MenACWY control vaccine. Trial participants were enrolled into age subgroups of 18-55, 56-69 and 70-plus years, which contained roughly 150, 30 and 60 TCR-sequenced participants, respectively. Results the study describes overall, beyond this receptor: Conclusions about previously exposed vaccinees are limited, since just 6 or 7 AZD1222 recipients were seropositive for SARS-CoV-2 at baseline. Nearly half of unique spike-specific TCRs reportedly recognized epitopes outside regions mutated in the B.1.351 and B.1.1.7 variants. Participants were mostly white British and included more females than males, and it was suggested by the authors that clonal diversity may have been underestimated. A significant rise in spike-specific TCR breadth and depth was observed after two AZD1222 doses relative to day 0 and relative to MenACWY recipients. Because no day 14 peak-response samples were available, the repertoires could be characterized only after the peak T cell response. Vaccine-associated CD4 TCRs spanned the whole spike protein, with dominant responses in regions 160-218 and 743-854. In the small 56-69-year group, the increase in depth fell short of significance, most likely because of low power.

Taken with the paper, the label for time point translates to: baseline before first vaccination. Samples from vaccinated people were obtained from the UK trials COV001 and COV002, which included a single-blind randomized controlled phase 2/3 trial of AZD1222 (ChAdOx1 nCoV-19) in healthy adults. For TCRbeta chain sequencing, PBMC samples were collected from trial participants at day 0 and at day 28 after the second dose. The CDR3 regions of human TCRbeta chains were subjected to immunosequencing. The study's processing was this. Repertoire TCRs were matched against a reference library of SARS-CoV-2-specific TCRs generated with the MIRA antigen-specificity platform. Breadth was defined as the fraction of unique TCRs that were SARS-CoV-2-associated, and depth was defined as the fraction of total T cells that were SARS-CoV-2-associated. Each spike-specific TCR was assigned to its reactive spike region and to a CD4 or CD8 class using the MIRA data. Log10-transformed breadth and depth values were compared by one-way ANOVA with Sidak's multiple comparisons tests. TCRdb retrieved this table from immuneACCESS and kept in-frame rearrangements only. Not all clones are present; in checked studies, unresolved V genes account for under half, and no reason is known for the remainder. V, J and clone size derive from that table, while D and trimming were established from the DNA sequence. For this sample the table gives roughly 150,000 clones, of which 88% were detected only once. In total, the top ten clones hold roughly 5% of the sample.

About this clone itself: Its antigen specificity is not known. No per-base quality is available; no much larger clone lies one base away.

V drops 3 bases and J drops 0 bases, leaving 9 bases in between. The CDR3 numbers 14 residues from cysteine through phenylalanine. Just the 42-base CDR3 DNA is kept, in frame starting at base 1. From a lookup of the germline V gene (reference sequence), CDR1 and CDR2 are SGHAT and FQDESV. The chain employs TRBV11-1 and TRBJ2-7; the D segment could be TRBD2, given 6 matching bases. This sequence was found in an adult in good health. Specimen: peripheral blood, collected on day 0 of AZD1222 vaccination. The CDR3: CASSFGGFSYEQYF. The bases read TGTGCCAGCAGCTTCGGGGGATTCTCCTACGAGCAGTACTTC.